The entry that follows covers one TCR beta chain sequence. No antigen is known for it. Deletions cut 5 bases from V and 3 bases from J, with 23 bases between. This CDR3 is built from 18 residues. CDR1 is MNHEY, CDR2 SMNVEV, per germline (reference sequence). The record originates from a study of long-term antiretroviral therapy in people with HIV. Study observations and caveats: Compared with controls, HIV repertoires showed narrower CDR3 length ranges.

Runs used v3.0 of the immunoSEQ assay and were done at survey level. TCRdb's table, derived via immunoSEQ multiplex PCR, lists solely in-frame clones and lacks some. The table lists about 25,000 clones, about 90% of them singletons, with more than 4.5% in the top ten. Every HIV-positive participant received treatment in the United States. The V gene is TRBV27, the J gene TRBJ1-5; D remains ambiguous. The input for sequencing was unsorted PBMCs, taken around 4.6 years after starting antiretroviral therapy. The clonotype originates from a man aged 25-45 years with HIV. For the CDR3, the DNA is TGTGCCAGCAGTCCGTCTATGAGAGGGAACACTCACAATCAGCCCCAGCATTTT. It codes for CASSPSMRGNTHNQPQHF.